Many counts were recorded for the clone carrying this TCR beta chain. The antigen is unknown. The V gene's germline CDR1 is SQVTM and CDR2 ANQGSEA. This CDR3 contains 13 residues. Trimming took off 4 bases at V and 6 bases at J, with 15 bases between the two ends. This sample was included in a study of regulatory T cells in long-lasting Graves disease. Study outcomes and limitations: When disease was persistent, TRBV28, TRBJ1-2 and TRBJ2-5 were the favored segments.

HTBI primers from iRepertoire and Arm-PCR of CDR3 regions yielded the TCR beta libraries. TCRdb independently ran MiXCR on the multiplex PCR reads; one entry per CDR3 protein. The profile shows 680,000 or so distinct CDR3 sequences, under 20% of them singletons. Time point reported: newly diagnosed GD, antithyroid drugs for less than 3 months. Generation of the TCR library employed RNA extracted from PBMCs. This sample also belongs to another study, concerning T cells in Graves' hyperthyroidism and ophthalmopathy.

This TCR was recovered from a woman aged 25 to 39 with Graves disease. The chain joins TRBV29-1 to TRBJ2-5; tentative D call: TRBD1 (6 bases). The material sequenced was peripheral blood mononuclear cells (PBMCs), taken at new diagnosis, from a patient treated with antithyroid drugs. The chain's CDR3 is CSVVSGGLKTQYF. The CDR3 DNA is TGCAGCGTTGTATCTGGGGGCTTGAAGACCCAGTACTTC.